The clone carrying this TCR beta chain was recorded a few times. The antigen is undetermined. The data originate from a study of shared clonotypes between healthy human individuals. The run depth of the assay was deep. Per sorted-subset replicate PCR, input was approximately 0.2 ug DNA, representing roughly 29,000 T cell genomes. Profiling relied on immunoSEQ multiplex PCR, and the TCRdb table lists in-frame clones only, not all of them. The data hold about 2.4 million clones, with approximately 93% observed a single time. Study-wide results and limits: Relative to clonotypes present in all four donors, those not shared had lower generation probabilities.

The germline gives CDR1 DFQATT, CDR2 SNEGSKA (reference sequence). The CDR3 runs 11 residues. The germline V and J ends were trimmed by 5 bases and 4 bases, with 8 bases remaining between them. Both subsets, CD45RA+ naive and CD45RA-negative memory, were split from the CD4+ cells. Sample: naive CD4+ T cells from PBMCs. Regarding subset: CD45RA+ positively selected. The sequence came from a man between 18 and 35 years old in good health. Some clones in this sample may be carry-over from other donors' samples. The rearrangement joins TRBV20-1 to TRBJ1-1; TRBD1 is a possible D gene (5 bases). Written as DNA, the CDR3 is TGCAGTGCTCCAGGGATCACTGAAGCTTTCTTT. The encoded protein is CSAPGITEAFF.